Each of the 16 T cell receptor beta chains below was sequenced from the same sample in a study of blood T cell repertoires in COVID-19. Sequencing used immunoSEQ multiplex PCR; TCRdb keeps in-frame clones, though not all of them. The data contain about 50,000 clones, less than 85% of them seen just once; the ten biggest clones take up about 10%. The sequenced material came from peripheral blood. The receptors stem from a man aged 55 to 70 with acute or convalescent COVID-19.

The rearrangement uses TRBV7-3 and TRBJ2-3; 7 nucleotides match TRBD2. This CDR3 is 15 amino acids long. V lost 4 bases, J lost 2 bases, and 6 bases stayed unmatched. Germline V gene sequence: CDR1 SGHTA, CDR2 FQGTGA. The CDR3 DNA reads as TGTGCCAGCAGCTCACAGCGGGGAACCACAGATACGCAGTATTTT. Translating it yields CASSSQRGTTDTQYF.

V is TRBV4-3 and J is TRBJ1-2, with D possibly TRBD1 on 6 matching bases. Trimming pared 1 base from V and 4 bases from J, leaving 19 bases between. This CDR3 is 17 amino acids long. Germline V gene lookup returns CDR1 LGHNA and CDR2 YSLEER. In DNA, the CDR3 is TGCGCCAGCAGCCAAGGAAACGTCAGGACAGCAACCTATGGCTACACCTTC. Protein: CASSQGNVRTATYGYTF.

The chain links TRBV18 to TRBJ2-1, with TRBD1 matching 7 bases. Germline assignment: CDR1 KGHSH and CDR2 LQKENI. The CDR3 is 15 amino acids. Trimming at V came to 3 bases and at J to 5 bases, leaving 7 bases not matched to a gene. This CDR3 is CASSPGGTVDNEQFF. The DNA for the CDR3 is TGTGCCAGCTCACCGGGTGGGACAGTAGACAATGAGCAGTTCTTC.

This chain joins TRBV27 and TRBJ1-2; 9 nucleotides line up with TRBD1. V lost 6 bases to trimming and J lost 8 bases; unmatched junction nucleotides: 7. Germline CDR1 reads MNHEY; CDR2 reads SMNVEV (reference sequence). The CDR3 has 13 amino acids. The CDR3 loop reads CASSLQGAWGYTF. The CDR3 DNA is TGTGCCAGCAGCCTACAGGGGGCTTGGGGCTACACCTTC.

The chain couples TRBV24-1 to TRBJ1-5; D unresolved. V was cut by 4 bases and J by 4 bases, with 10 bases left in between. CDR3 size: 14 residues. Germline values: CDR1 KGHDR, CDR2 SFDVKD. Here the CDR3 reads CATSDPRPNQPQHF. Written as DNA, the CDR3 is TGTGCCACCAGTGACCCCCGTCCTAATCAGCCCCAGCATTTT.

CDR3 protein: CASSRSGQNTGELFF. The CDR3 DNA reads TGTGCCAGTAGTAGATCAGGGCAGAACACCGGGGAGCTGTTTTTT. The chain combines TRBV19 with TRBJ2-2; TRBD1 might be the D (5 bases). From germline, CDR1 is LNHDA and CDR2 SQIVND (reference sequence). CDR3 size: 15 residues. V gave up 4 bases and J gave up 1 base, with 10 bases separating them.

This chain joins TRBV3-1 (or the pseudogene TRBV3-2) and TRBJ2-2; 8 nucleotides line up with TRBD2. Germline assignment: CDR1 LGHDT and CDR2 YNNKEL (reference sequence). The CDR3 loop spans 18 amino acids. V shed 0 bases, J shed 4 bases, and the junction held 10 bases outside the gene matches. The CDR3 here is CASSQEPSGGPITGELFF. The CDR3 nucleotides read TGTGCCAGCAGCCAAGAGCCCAGCGGGGGCCCTATCACCGGGGAGCTGTTTTTT.

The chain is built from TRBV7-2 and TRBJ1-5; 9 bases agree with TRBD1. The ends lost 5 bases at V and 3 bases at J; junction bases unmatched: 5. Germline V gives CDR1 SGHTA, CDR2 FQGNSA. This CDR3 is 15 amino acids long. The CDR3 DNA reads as TGTGCCAGCAGCCGGACAGGGGTGAACAATCAGCCCCAGCATTTT. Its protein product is CASSRTGVNNQPQHF.

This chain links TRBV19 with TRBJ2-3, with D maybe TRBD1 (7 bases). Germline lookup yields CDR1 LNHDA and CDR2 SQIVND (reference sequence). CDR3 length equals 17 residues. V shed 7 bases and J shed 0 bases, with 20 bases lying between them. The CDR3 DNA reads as TGTGCCAGTACCCACAGGAGGGGGCCTACCAGCACAGATACGCAGTATTTT. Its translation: CASTHRRGPTSTDTQYF.

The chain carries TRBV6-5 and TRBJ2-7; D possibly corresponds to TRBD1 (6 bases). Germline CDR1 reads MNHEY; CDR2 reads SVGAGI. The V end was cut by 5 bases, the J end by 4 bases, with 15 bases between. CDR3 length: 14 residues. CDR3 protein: CASSPRWTAYEQYF. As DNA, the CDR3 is TGTGCCAGCAGTCCCCGCTGGACAGCTTACGAGCAGTACTTC.

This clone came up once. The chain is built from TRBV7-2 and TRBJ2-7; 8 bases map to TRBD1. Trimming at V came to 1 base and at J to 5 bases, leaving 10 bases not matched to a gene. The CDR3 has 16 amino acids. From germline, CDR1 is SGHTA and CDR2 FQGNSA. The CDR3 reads CASSLGIQGAFHEQYF. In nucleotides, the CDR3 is TGTGCCAGCAGCTTAGGAATCCAGGGGGCTTTCCACGAGCAGTACTTC.

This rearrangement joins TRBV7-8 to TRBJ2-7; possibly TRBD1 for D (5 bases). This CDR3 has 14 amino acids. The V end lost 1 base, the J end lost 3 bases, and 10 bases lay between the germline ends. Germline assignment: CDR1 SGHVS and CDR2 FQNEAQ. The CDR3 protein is CASSLVGQVYEQYF. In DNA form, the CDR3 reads TGTGCCAGCAGCTTAGTGGGGCAGGTCTACGAGCAGTACTTC.

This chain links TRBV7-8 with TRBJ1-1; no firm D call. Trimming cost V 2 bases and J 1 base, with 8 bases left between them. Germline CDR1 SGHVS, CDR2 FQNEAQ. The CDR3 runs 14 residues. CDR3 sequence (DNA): TGTGCCAGCAGCTTATCTCAGAAGAACACTGAAGCTTTCTTT. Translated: CASSLSQKNTEAFF.

Here the CDR3 reads CASSIMTSGIEQFF. CDR3 DNA sequence: TGTGCCAGTAGTATAATGACTAGCGGAATAGAGCAGTTCTTC. The chain joins TRBV19 to TRBJ2-1; 9 nucleotides agree with TRBD2. J was trimmed by 10 bases and V by 2 bases; bases with no gene match: 6. From germline, CDR1 is LNHDA and CDR2 SQIVND (reference sequence). The CDR3 has 14 residues.

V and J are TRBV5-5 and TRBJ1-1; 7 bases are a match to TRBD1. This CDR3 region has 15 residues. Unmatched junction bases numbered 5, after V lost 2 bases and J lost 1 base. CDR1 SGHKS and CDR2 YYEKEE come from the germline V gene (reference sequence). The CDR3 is CASSFDRQGNTEAFF. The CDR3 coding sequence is TGTGCCAGCAGCTTCGATCGACAGGGGAACACTGAAGCTTTCTTT.

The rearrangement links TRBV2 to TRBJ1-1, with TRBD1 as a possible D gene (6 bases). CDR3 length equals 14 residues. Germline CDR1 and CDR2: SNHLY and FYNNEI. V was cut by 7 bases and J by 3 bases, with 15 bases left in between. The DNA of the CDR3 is TGTGCCAGCAAAAACAGGGCGAGGGACACTGAAGCTTTCTTT. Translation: CASKNRARDTEAFF. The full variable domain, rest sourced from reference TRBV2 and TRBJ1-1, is EPEVTQTPSHQVTQMGQEVILRCVPISNHLYFYWYRQILGQKVEFLVSFYNNEISEKSEIFDDQFSVERPDGSNFTLKIRSTKLEDSAMYFCASKNRARDTEAFFGQGTRLTVV.